This entry is about one T cell receptor beta chain. These data come from a study of blood T cell repertoires in COVID-19. Study at large: COVID-19 samples from acute and convalescent phases originated in the United States, Italy and Spain.

The assay was immunoSEQ multiplex PCR, and TCRdb's table has in-frame clones only and misses some. Counted here are 230,000 or so clones, 70% to 85% occurring once; the ten biggest clones make up about 1.4%. Germline assignment: CDR1 SGDLS and CDR2 YYNGEE. This CDR3 is 13 amino acids long. The V gene end was trimmed by 3 bases and the J gene end by 16 bases; junction bases not matched to a gene: 9. Material: peripheral blood. This TCR was sampled from a middle-aged woman who had recovered from COVID-19. This sequence joins TRBV9 and TRBJ2-1; 11 bases fit TRBD2. CDR3 protein: CASSAGTSGVYFF. The CDR3 DNA sequence: TGTGCCAGCAGCGCAGGGACTAGCGGCGTTTATTTCTTC.